This T cell receptor (beta chain) came from a study of blood T cells in healthy people across ages. Notes on the study in general: It was not known whether donors were CMV positive (a possible confounder of expanded clonotype changes). Across the age range, TCR beta diversity per million T cells fell in a roughly linear way.

This clonotype was found a few times. Its matching antigen is unknown. A second PCR of about 6 to 12 cycles used a sample-barcoded 5' primer and a J-beta primer mix. Unique molecular identifiers of 12 random nucleotides labeled each cDNA. TCRdb reprocessed the 5' RACE reads with MiXCR, giving one entry per CDR3 protein. Among around 1.7 million distinct CDR3 sequences listed, 28% were seen once. Trimming left V 2 bases short and J 0 bases short, with 14 bases between. The CDR3 spans 15 residues. Germline CDR1 is DFQATT and CDR2 is SNEGSKA (reference sequence). What was sequenced was blood. The TCR comes from a woman in her 30s in good health. The V call is TRBV20-1, the J call TRBJ2-7; TRBD1 might be the D (5 bases). The CDR3: CSARRPSGSSYEQYF. CDR3 nucleotide sequence: TGCAGTGCTAGACGACCATCAGGGTCCTCCTACGAGCAGTACTTC.